The 5 T cell receptor beta chains listed next were all sequenced from one sample in a study of cytomegalovirus exposure and HLA in healthy donors. A multiplex PCR was run with 60 Vbeta primers and 13 Jbeta primers. Sequencing was performed with immunoSEQ multiplex PCR; in TCRdb, only in-frame clones are kept and a portion is missing. The sample has about 77,000 clones, 75% to 85% seen once; the top ten hold about 3.5%. The specimen was PBMCs. These receptors were collected from a man aged 35-49 years in good health and CMV-seronegative.

This clone appeared once. V is TRBV7-2 and J is TRBJ1-4, with 10 nucleotides matching TRBD1. The CDR3 extends over 14 amino acids. Germline V gene sequence: CDR1 SGHTA, CDR2 FQGNSA. J lost 6 bases, V lost 6 bases, and 4 bases had no gene match. CDR3 sequence reads: CASRTGTGDEKLFF. Written as DNA, the CDR3 is TGTGCCAGCAGAACCGGGACAGGGGATGAAAAACTGTTTTTT.

This chain uses TRBV23-1 with TRBJ2-5; TRBD1 is a possible D gene (6 bases). TRBV23-1 is marked as an open reading frame, function uncertain. The CDR3 covers 17 residues. V dropped 6 bases and J dropped 0 bases, with 20 bases sitting between them. The CDR3 DNA sequence: TGCGCCAGCAGCCTGGGGGCAGGCCCAAATTACCAAGAGACCCAGTACTTC. Its protein product is CASSLGAGPNYQETQYF.

The rearrangement joins TRBV7-9 to TRBJ1-3; possible D gene TRBD1, 6 bases. CDR3 length equals 16 residues. The germline V and J ends were trimmed by 5 bases and 2 bases, with 16 bases remaining between them. Germline V gene lookup returns CDR1 SEHNR and CDR2 FQNEAQ (reference sequence). CDR3 bases: TGTGCCAGCAGCAGAACCAGGGGTCTGACTGGAAACACCATATATTTT. It yields the protein CASSRTRGLTGNTIYF. Drawing the rest from reference TRBV7-9 and TRBJ1-3, the complete variable domain is DTGVSQNPRHKITKRGQNVTFRCDPISEHNRLYWYRQTLGQGPEFLTYFQNEAQLEKSRLLSDRFSAERPKGSFSTLEIQRTEQGDSAMYLCASSRTRGLTGNTIYFGEGSWLTVV.

The CDR3 nucleotides are TGTGCCAGTACTAAGAATAGGGGGCCACCCTACAATGAGCAGTTCTTC. Its protein is CASTKNRGPPYNEQFF. The V call is TRBV19, the J call TRBJ2-1, with 7 positions matching TRBD1. This CDR3 is built from 16 residues. With V trimmed by 7 bases and J by 2 bases, 11 bases remained unmatched. Germline lookup yields CDR1 LNHDA and CDR2 SQIVND (reference sequence). The full variable domain, completed using reference TRBV19 and TRBJ2-1, is DGGITQSPKYLFRKEGQNVTLSCEQNLNHDAMYWYRQDPGQGLRLIYYSQIVNDFQKGDIAEGYSVSREKKESFPLTVTSAQKNPTAFYLCASTKNRGPPYNEQFFGPGTRLTVL.

This chain uses TRBV28 with TRBJ1-5; D may be TRBD1 (5 bases). Germline assignment: CDR1 MDHEN and CDR2 SYDVKM. This CDR3 spans 18 amino acids. The V and J ends lost 5 bases and 2 bases respectively, with 22 bases between them. Written as DNA, the CDR3 is TGTGCCAGCAGTACACGCCGCCCCACAGGTAGGGGCAATCAGCCCCAGCATTTT. It codes for CASSTRRPTGRGNQPQHF.